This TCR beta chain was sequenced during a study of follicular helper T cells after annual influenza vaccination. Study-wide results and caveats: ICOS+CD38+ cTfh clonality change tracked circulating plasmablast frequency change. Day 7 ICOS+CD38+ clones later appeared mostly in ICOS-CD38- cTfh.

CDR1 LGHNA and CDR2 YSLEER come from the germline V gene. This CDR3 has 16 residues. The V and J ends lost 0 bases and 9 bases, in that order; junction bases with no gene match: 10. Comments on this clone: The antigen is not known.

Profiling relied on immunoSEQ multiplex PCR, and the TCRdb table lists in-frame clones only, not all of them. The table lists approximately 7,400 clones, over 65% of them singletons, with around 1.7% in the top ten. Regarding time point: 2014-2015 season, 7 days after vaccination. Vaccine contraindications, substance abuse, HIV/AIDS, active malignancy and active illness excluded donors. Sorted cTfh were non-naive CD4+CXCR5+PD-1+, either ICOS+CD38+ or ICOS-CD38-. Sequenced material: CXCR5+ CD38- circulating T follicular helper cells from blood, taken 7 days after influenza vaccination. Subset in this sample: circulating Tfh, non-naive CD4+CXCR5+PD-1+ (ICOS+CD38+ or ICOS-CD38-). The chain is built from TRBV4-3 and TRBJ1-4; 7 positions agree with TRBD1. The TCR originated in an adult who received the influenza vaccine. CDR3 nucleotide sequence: TGCGCCAGCAGCCAAGAGGCCGACAGGGAGGGTCAAAAACTGTTTTTT. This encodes CASSQEADREGQKLFF.